This TCR beta chain is drawn from a study of CD8 T cells in ankylosing spondylitis. This clonotype was observed at least ten times. The target antigen is unknown. Quantitative 5'-RACE was performed with molecular barcodes, and it yielded the TCR beta libraries. TCRdb re-analysed the 5' RACE reads in MiXCR, keeping a single row per CDR3 protein. The sample includes some 37,000 distinct CDR3 sequences, around 15% of them seen just once. The ends lost 1 base at V and 5 bases at J; junction bases unmatched: 9. From germline, CDR1 is MDHEN and CDR2 SYDVKM. The CDR3 covers 17 residues. Study observations and caveats: A number of the motif variants had already been described in reactive arthritis synovial fluid and blood. For ankylosing spondylitis blood, a TCR beta motif of fewer than 10 highly homologous variants appeared characteristic. Within matched ankylosing spondylitis synovial fluid, disease-linked clones were reportedly significantly enriched.

The specimen was synovial fluid, either unsorted or a sorted T cell fraction (not recorded which). This receptor was identified in a male donor with ankylosing spondylitis. The chain uses TRBV28 and TRBJ2-7; TRBD2 aligns across 12 bases. CDR3 sequence reads: CASSLFLLAGGPDEQYF. The DNA of the CDR3 is TGTGCCAGCAGTTTATTCCTTCTAGCGGGAGGGCCGGACGAGCAGTACTTC.